These T cell receptor beta chains were read from a single sample in a study of blood T cell repertoires in COVID-19. Here immunoSEQ multiplex PCR was the method, and the copy in TCRdb shows in-frame clones only, minus some. The sample contains 100,000 to 150,000 clones, under 85% of which appear only once. The specimen sequenced was peripheral blood. These receptors all come from a man aged 35 to 55 with active or convalescent COVID-19. The CDR3 runs from the conserved cysteine through the conserved F or W. Each record gives: J gene, D gene, V gene, CDR3 protein. A D gene is named only where the DNA matches it firmly.

J gene: TRBJ2-1; D gene: TRBD2; V gene: TRBV7-2; CDR3 protein: CASSSRGGNEQFF
J gene: TRBJ2-7; D gene: TRBD2; V gene: TRBV9; CDR3 protein: CASSTGLVDYEQYF
J gene: TRBJ2-1; D gene: TRBD2; V gene: TRBV27; CDR3 protein: CASSLEVSGGADEQFF
J gene: TRBJ1-5; D gene: -; V gene: TRBV12-3/TRBV12-4; CDR3 protein: CASSLGENQPQHF
J gene: TRBJ1-2; D gene: TRBD1; V gene: TRBV7-9; CDR3 protein: CASSLVGQGPHYGYTF
J gene: TRBJ1-1; D gene: -; V gene: TRBV18; CDR3 protein: CASSDQGTAKEAFF
J gene: TRBJ2-7; D gene: TRBD1; V gene: TRBV4-2; CDR3 protein: CASSLAMTTGSEEQYF
J gene: TRBJ2-3; D gene: TRBD1; V gene: TRBV6-1; CDR3 protein: CASSEGAGGRTDTQYF
J gene: TRBJ1-2; D gene: -; V gene: TRBV12-3/TRBV12-4; CDR3 protein: CASSWDNNYGYTF
J gene: TRBJ2-5; D gene: TRBD1; V gene: TRBV5-1; CDR3 protein: CASSTGTVVETQYF
J gene: TRBJ2-3; D gene: -; V gene: TRBV18; CDR3 protein: CASSPQTQGRTAITDTQYF
J gene: TRBJ2-2; D gene: -; V gene: TRBV9; CDR3 protein: CASSPRLDGELFF
J gene: TRBJ1-1; D gene: -; V gene: TRBV20-1; CDR3 protein: CSAPREAEAFF
J gene: TRBJ2-3; D gene: -; V gene: TRBV4-2; CDR3 protein: CASSQDFWGGHDTQYF
J gene: TRBJ2-5; D gene: TRBD1; V gene: TRBV27; CDR3 protein: CASSLQGARETQYF
J gene: TRBJ1-6; D gene: -; V gene: TRBV7-2; CDR3 protein: CASSFSRGANSPLHF
J gene: TRBJ1-1; D gene: TRBD1; V gene: TRBV11-2; CDR3 protein: CASSLPRQGGTEAFF
J gene: TRBJ2-5; D gene: TRBD1; V gene: TRBV6-6; CDR3 protein: CASRDRFQETQYF
J gene: TRBJ2-7; D gene: -; V gene: TRBV5-6; CDR3 protein: CASCTGSSYEQYF
J gene: TRBJ1-3; D gene: -; V gene: TRBV7-9; CDR3 protein: CASSYQGDSRSGNTIYF
J gene: TRBJ2-3; D gene: -; V gene: TRBV18; CDR3 protein: CASSPYQGPTDTQYF
J gene: TRBJ2-1; D gene: TRBD2; V gene: TRBV3-1/TRBV3-2; CDR3 protein: CASSQGPGLAANEQFF
J gene: TRBJ2-7; D gene: TRBD2; V gene: TRBV5-4; CDR3 protein: CASSYTGLVYGEQYF
J gene: TRBJ2-5; D gene: TRBD2; V gene: TRBV5-5; CDR3 protein: CASSLAPGLAGRQETQYF
J gene: TRBJ2-7; D gene: -; V gene: TRBV30; CDR3 protein: CAWRSRGYYEQYF
J gene: TRBJ1-2; D gene: -; V gene: TRBV19; CDR3 protein: CASKAGPNYGYTF
J gene: TRBJ1-3; D gene: -; V gene: TRBV29-1; CDR3 protein: CSVEDPVGNTIYF
J gene: TRBJ2-7; D gene: -; V gene: TRBV7-6; CDR3 protein: CASSTGGRAYEQYF
J gene: TRBJ2-5; D gene: -; V gene: TRBV5-5; CDR3 protein: CASSFGRGNGETQYF
J gene: TRBJ1-2; D gene: TRBD1; V gene: TRBV25-1; CDR3 protein: CASTRQGDYGYTF
J gene: TRBJ2-2; D gene: -; V gene: TRBV10-3; CDR3 protein: CAIRPGQGTGELFF
J gene: TRBJ1-2; D gene: -; V gene: TRBV13; CDR3 protein: CASRGTVGGYTF
J gene: TRBJ1-5; D gene: -; V gene: TRBV5-1; CDR3 protein: CASSLSGGRQPQHF
J gene: TRBJ1-1; D gene: TRBD1; V gene: TRBV12-3/TRBV12-4; CDR3 protein: CATTQGYTEAFF
J gene: TRBJ1-3; D gene: -; V gene: TRBV18; CDR3 protein: CASSPPGESGNTIYF
J gene: TRBJ2-5; D gene: -; V gene: TRBV30; CDR3 protein: CAWSVRGGGYQETQYF
J gene: TRBJ2-2; D gene: -; V gene: TRBV7-3; CDR3 protein: CASSLKGGAGELFF
J gene: TRBJ1-3; D gene: -; V gene: TRBV7-2; CDR3 protein: CASRSIPGNTIYF
J gene: TRBJ1-1; D gene: -; V gene: TRBV18; CDR3 protein: CASSPSSRGGDTEAFF
J gene: TRBJ2-6; D gene: TRBD1; V gene: TRBV7-9; CDR3 protein: CASSLDRGQKRGANVLTF
J gene: TRBJ1-2; D gene: TRBD1; V gene: TRBV19; CDR3 protein: CASSMRDRARSNYGYTF
J gene: TRBJ2-3; D gene: TRBD2; V gene: TRBV6-4; CDR3 protein: CASSDSRASGGSDTQYF
J gene: TRBJ1-6; D gene: -; V gene: TRBV7-2; CDR3 protein: CASSLRQSDNSPLHF
J gene: TRBJ1-6; D gene: -; V gene: TRBV12-3/TRBV12-4; CDR3 protein: CASTRDNSPLHF
J gene: TRBJ1-4; D gene: TRBD1; V gene: TRBV30; CDR3 protein: CAWSGGQGAVWEKLFF
J gene: TRBJ1-2; D gene: -; V gene: TRBV4-1; CDR3 protein: CASSQERTAAWGAGYTF
J gene: TRBJ1-4; D gene: -; V gene: TRBV25-1; CDR3 protein: CASSEHPNNEKLFF
J gene: TRBJ2-7; D gene: TRBD1; V gene: TRBV30; CDR3 protein: CAQTGGTGGAVLEQYF
J gene: TRBJ2-5; D gene: TRBD1; V gene: TRBV5-4; CDR3 protein: CASILRTGAEETQYF
J gene: TRBJ2-2; D gene: TRBD2; V gene: TRBV9; CDR3 protein: CASSPLGTRTTGELFF
J gene: TRBJ1-3; D gene: -; V gene: TRBV5-1; CDR3 protein: CASSFGDWGSGNTIYF
J gene: TRBJ2-7; D gene: TRBD2; V gene: TRBV6-5; CDR3 protein: CASIGYGGGHEQYF
J gene: TRBJ2-1; D gene: -; V gene: TRBV19; CDR3 protein: CASSMGPNNEQFF